This T cell receptor (beta chain) was sequenced in a study of T cells in Graves' hyperthyroidism and ophthalmopathy. Findings of the study overall: Onset of ophthalmopathy came a median roughly 6.5 months after the model predicted it.

Ophthalmopathy patients all had a Clinical Activity Score of at least 3, a NOSPECS grade of at least 4 and disease under 3 months old. Patients with uncontrolled infections, other autoimmune diseases, pregnancy or lactation were excluded. This CDR3 has 14 amino acids. V gave up 4 bases and J gave up 0 bases, with 9 bases separating them. The TCR beta CDR3 regions underwent amplification using RNA transcripts as the source. With the HTBI primer set, the TCR CDR3 went through a first round of RT-PCR. Each CDR3 protein gets one entry after TCRdb re-called the multiplex PCR reads with MiXCR. Of approximately 600,000 distinct CDR3 sequences listed, around 21% were seen once; the top ten hold 34%. Of note for this clonotype: Its antigen remains unknown.

The rearrangement links TRBV12-3 or TRBV12-4 to TRBJ1-1; a possible D gene is TRBD1 (5 bases). Sequenced: blood. The origin of this receptor is a man aged 25-45 years with Graves' ophthalmopathy. CDR3 DNA: TGTGCCAGCAGTTGGGGCAGCTTGAACACTGAAGCTTTCTTT. Encoded protein: CASSWGSLNTEAFF.